The rows below give T cell receptor beta chains drawn from one sample of a study of T cells in Graves' hyperthyroidism and ophthalmopathy. Each CDR3 protein gets one entry after TCRdb re-called the multiplex PCR reads with MiXCR. The data contain hundreds of thousands of distinct CDR3 sequences, approximately 15% of them singletons. The specimen was blood. These receptors originate from a woman between 25 and 40 years old with Graves' hyperthyroidism that later progressed to Graves' ophthalmopathy. Each CDR3 is given with its conserved first and last residue. Each record gives: V gene, clone size, J gene, D gene, CDR3 DNA, CDR3 protein. The D gene is left open where the match is weak. Only some rows state a clone size, as once, few, many or a class for expanded clones.

V gene: TRBV9
clone size: -
J gene: TRBJ2-1
D gene: -
CDR3 DNA: TGTGCCAGCAGCGTCGGGGTTCAGGGCAATGAGCAGTTCTTC
CDR3 protein: CASSVGVQGNEQFF

V gene: TRBV4-1
clone size: -
J gene: TRBJ2-3
D gene: -
CDR3 DNA: TGCGCCAGCAGCCAAGATAGGTCAGGGACTAGCACAGATACGCAGTATTTT
CDR3 protein: CASSQDRSGTSTDTQYF

V gene: TRBV10-3
clone size: -
J gene: TRBJ2-7
D gene: TRBD1
CDR3 DNA: TGTGCCATCAGTGTGGGACAGGGACCCTACGAGCAGTACTTC
CDR3 protein: CAISVGQGPYEQYF

V gene: TRBV29-1
clone size: many
J gene: TRBJ1-1
D gene: -
CDR3 DNA: TGCAGCGTTGTCGGCACGACAGGTGCCCTGAACACTGAAGCTTTCTTT
CDR3 protein: CSVVGTTGALNTEAFF

V gene: TRBV19
clone size: many
J gene: TRBJ1-3
D gene: TRBD1
CDR3 DNA: TGTGCCAGTACTACGGGGACAGTACGATCTGGAAACACCATATATTTT
CDR3 protein: CASTTGTVRSGNTIYF

V gene: TRBV24-1
clone size: few
J gene: TRBJ2-1
D gene: -
CDR3 DNA: TGTGCCACCAGTGATCCGAACACCCCGGCGGATGAGCAGTTCTTC
CDR3 protein: CATSDPNTPADEQFF

V gene: TRBV2
clone size: many
J gene: TRBJ2-3
D gene: TRBD2
CDR3 DNA: TGTGCCAGCAGTCCCCCCACTAGCGGAGGGAGCACAGATACGCAGTATTTT
CDR3 protein: CASSPPTSGGSTDTQYF

V gene: TRBV30
clone size: many
J gene: TRBJ1-5
D gene: TRBD1
CDR3 DNA: TGTGCCTGGAGTGCGACAGGGGCGCGGCAGCCCCAGCATTTT
CDR3 protein: CAWSATGARQPQHF

V gene: TRBV12-3/TRBV12-4
clone size: few
J gene: TRBJ2-3
D gene: TRBD1
CDR3 DNA: TGTGCCAGCAGTTTAGTTCGGCAGGGGGCGACAGATACGCAGTATTTT
CDR3 protein: CASSLVRQGATDTQYF

V gene: TRBV9
clone size: -
J gene: TRBJ2-5
D gene: -
CDR3 DNA: TGTGCCAGCAGCATTTGGGGGGAACGGGAGACCCAGTACTTC
CDR3 protein: CASSIWGERETQYF

V gene: TRBV12-3/TRBV12-4
clone size: many
J gene: TRBJ2-4
D gene: TRBD1
CDR3 DNA: TGTGCCAGCAGTAGGGACAGGGGGCTCGCGGCCAAAAACATTCAGTACTTC
CDR3 protein: CASSRDRGLAAKNIQYF

V gene: TRBV19
clone size: many
J gene: TRBJ2-1
D gene: TRBD2
CDR3 DNA: TGTGCCAGTAGTATGTGGGACTACCACTCTAATGAGCAGTTCTTC
CDR3 protein: CASSMWDYHSNEQFF

V gene: TRBV20-1
clone size: many
J gene: TRBJ1-5
D gene: TRBD1
CDR3 DNA: TGCAGTGCTAGGGGCAGGGGGTTGAGCAATCAGCCCCAGCATTTT
CDR3 protein: CSARGRGLSNQPQHF

V gene: TRBV2
clone size: many
J gene: TRBJ2-5
D gene: -
CDR3 DNA: TGTGCCAGCATGAGAGGGGGGGAGACCCAGTACTTC
CDR3 protein: CASMRGGETQYF

V gene: TRBV20-1
clone size: many
J gene: TRBJ1-1
D gene: -
CDR3 DNA: TGCAGTGCTATCTCGGGGGACACTGAAGCTTTCTTT
CDR3 protein: CSAISGDTEAFF

V gene: TRBV7-9
clone size: many
J gene: TRBJ2-2
D gene: TRBD2
CDR3 DNA: TGTGCCAGCAGCTTAGTGCTAGCGGGGGACACCGGGGAGCTGTTTTTT
CDR3 protein: CASSLVLAGDTGELFF

V gene: TRBV19
clone size: few
J gene: TRBJ1-5
D gene: -
CDR3 DNA: TGTGCCAGTAGTATGGGCGACGGCTACAATCAGCCCCAGCATTTT
CDR3 protein: CASSMGDGYNQPQHF

V gene: TRBV5-1
clone size: many
J gene: TRBJ2-3
D gene: TRBD1
CDR3 DNA: TGCGCCAGCAGCCCAGGACAGGGTCAAGATACGCAGTATTTT
CDR3 protein: CASSPGQGQDTQYF

V gene: TRBV19
clone size: few
J gene: TRBJ2-3
D gene: -
CDR3 DNA: TGTGCCAGTGGCCGGGGCGGGTATAGCACAGATACGCAGTATTTT
CDR3 protein: CASGRGGYSTDTQYF

V gene: TRBV5-1
clone size: many
J gene: TRBJ1-2
D gene: TRBD1
CDR3 DNA: TGCGCCAGCAGCGAAGGGACAGGGCCATATGGCTACACCTTC
CDR3 protein: CASSEGTGPYGYTF

V gene: TRBV20-1
clone size: many
J gene: TRBJ1-1
D gene: -
CDR3 DNA: TGCAGTGCCGACGATGGGATGAACACTGAAGCTTTCTTT
CDR3 protein: CSADDGMNTEAFF

V gene: TRBV20-1
clone size: many
J gene: TRBJ1-1
D gene: TRBD1
CDR3 DNA: TGCAGTGCTCCGGGACAGGGGAACACTGAAGCTTTCTTT
CDR3 protein: CSAPGQGNTEAFF

V gene: TRBV5-4
clone size: few
J gene: TRBJ2-3
D gene: -
CDR3 DNA: TGTGCCAGCAGCTTGATTTTAGTGGGGGAGACAGATACGCAGTATTTT
CDR3 protein: CASSLILVGETDTQYF

V gene: TRBV4-1
clone size: few
J gene: TRBJ2-7
D gene: TRBD1
CDR3 DNA: TGCGCCAGCAGCCAAACGAGACAGGGATCCTACGAGCAGTACTTC
CDR3 protein: CASSQTRQGSYEQYF

V gene: TRBV28
clone size: -
J gene: TRBJ2-6
D gene: -
CDR3 DNA: TGTGCCAGCAGTTTATATCCGGCAGGGGGGGTGTGGGGGGCCAACGTCCTGACTTTC
CDR3 protein: CASSLYPAGGVWGANVLTF

V gene: TRBV7-2
clone size: -
J gene: TRBJ1-4
D gene: TRBD1
CDR3 DNA: TGTGCCAGCAGCTTGGGGACAGGCGGCGCCGGTGAAAAACTGTTTTTT
CDR3 protein: CASSLGTGGAGEKLFF

V gene: TRBV5-4
clone size: few
J gene: TRBJ2-5
D gene: TRBD1
CDR3 DNA: TGTGCCAGCAGCCTGGGATGGGACAGGGGAGAGACCCAGTACTTC
CDR3 protein: CASSLGWDRGETQYF

V gene: TRBV3-1
clone size: many
J gene: TRBJ1-2
D gene: -
CDR3 DNA: TGTGCCAGCAGCCCCGCGACAGCCATTTATGGCTACACCTTC
CDR3 protein: CASSPATAIYGYTF

V gene: TRBV11-3
clone size: many
J gene: TRBJ2-7
D gene: TRBD1
CDR3 DNA: TGTGCCAGCACTCCTATGGCAGGGGGCTACGAGCAGTACTTC
CDR3 protein: CASTPMAGGYEQYF

V gene: TRBV7-9
clone size: -
J gene: TRBJ1-2
D gene: -
CDR3 DNA: TGTGCCAGCAGCCTTCCGGGACCCCAAGGAGCTAACTATGGCTACACCTTC
CDR3 protein: CASSLPGPQGANYGYTF

V gene: TRBV20-1
clone size: many
J gene: TRBJ2-1
D gene: TRBD2
CDR3 DNA: TGCAGTGCTAGCCGGACTAGCGGGAGGGTCGGAAGAGGCAATGAGCAGTTCTTC
CDR3 protein: CSASRTSGRVGRGNEQFF

V gene: TRBV12-3/TRBV12-4
clone size: many
J gene: TRBJ2-7
D gene: TRBD2
CDR3 DNA: TGTGCCAGCAGAGCGGGGGGAGGCGAGCAGTACTTC
CDR3 protein: CASRAGGGEQYF

V gene: TRBV2
clone size: -
J gene: TRBJ1-5
D gene: -
CDR3 DNA: TGTGCCAGCAACCCGACGGGGGGAATCAATCAGCCCCAGCATTTT
CDR3 protein: CASNPTGGINQPQHF

V gene: TRBV7-2
clone size: many
J gene: TRBJ2-1
D gene: -
CDR3 DNA: TGTGCCAGCATCCATCGACCGTCGGGACTTAGCTACAATGAGCAGTTCTTC
CDR3 protein: CASIHRPSGLSYNEQFF

V gene: TRBV9
clone size: many
J gene: TRBJ2-3
D gene: -
CDR3 DNA: TGTGCCAGCAGCGTGAGTAGCACAGATACGCAGTATTTT
CDR3 protein: CASSVSSTDTQYF

V gene: TRBV2
clone size: many
J gene: TRBJ2-3
D gene: TRBD1
CDR3 DNA: TGTGCCAGCATTCAGGGACAGAGCACAGATACGCAGTATTTT
CDR3 protein: CASIQGQSTDTQYF

V gene: TRBV12-3/TRBV12-4
clone size: many
J gene: TRBJ2-7
D gene: TRBD2
CDR3 DNA: TGTGCCAGCAGTTCCGGGACTAGCGGGAGGCGCTACGAGCAGTACTTC
CDR3 protein: CASSSGTSGRRYEQYF

V gene: TRBV20-1
clone size: many
J gene: TRBJ2-7
D gene: TRBD2
CDR3 DNA: TGCAGTGCTAGCTCCGGGACTAGCGGGACGAGCTCCTACGAGCAGTACTTC
CDR3 protein: CSASSGTSGTSSYEQYF

V gene: TRBV6-1
clone size: many
J gene: TRBJ2-1
D gene: TRBD2
CDR3 DNA: TGTGCCAGCAGTCGTGGACTAGCGGGAGCCAATGAGCAGTTCTTC
CDR3 protein: CASSRGLAGANEQFF

V gene: TRBV20-1
clone size: -
J gene: TRBJ2-7
D gene: TRBD1
CDR3 DNA: TGCAGTGCTAGTTATACAGGGGCAGGCGGCTATCACTACGAGCAGTACTTC
CDR3 protein: CSASYTGAGGYHYEQYF

V gene: TRBV2
clone size: -
J gene: TRBJ2-4
D gene: -
CDR3 DNA: TGTGCCAGCAGTGAGTTCAGGGGCGACATTCAGTACTTC
CDR3 protein: CASSEFRGDIQYF

V gene: TRBV19
clone size: -
J gene: TRBJ1-2
D gene: -
CDR3 DNA: TGTGCCTCCAGCGGGGAATCCGTCTATGGCTACACCTTC
CDR3 protein: CASSGESVYGYTF

V gene: TRBV27
clone size: many
J gene: TRBJ2-4
D gene: -
CDR3 DNA: TGTGCCAGCAGTTTATCACGAGGGTCCTTCCCCTCCATTCAGTACTTC
CDR3 protein: CASSLSRGSFPSIQYF

V gene: TRBV3-1
clone size: many
J gene: TRBJ2-5
D gene: -
CDR3 DNA: TGTGCCAGCAGCCGGCAGCAAGAGACCCAGTACTTC
CDR3 protein: CASSRQQETQYF

V gene: TRBV30
clone size: -
J gene: TRBJ1-3
D gene: -
CDR3 DNA: TGTGCCTGGAGTGCTACCGAGCTCTCTGGAAACACCATATATTTT
CDR3 protein: CAWSATELSGNTIYF

V gene: TRBV3-1
clone size: -
J gene: TRBJ2-7
D gene: TRBD1
CDR3 DNA: TGTGCCAGCAGCGGGCGGGGGACAGGGGACTCCTACGAGCAGTACTTC
CDR3 protein: CASSGRGTGDSYEQYF

V gene: TRBV5-5
clone size: -
J gene: TRBJ1-1
D gene: -
CDR3 DNA: TGTGCCAGCAGCTTTGGCGGGAGCCCCGCCGTGGAGCTGTCTTTT
CDR3 protein: CASSFGGSPAVELSF

V gene: TRBV11-1
clone size: many
J gene: TRBJ1-1
D gene: TRBD1
CDR3 DNA: TGTGCCAGCAGCTTAGCGGATGGTCGAAGGACAGGGGGGAACACTGAAGCTTTCTTT
CDR3 protein: CASSLADGRRTGGNTEAFF

V gene: TRBV18
clone size: -
J gene: TRBJ2-7
D gene: TRBD1
CDR3 DNA: TGTGCCAGCTCATCGGGACAGGGAACCACCTACGAGCAGTACTTC
CDR3 protein: CASSSGQGTTYEQYF

V gene: TRBV29-1
clone size: -
J gene: TRBJ2-3
D gene: -
CDR3 DNA: TGCAGCGTTGAAGGGATGACTCGCAGGGAAATCGACACAGATACGCAGTATTTT
CDR3 protein: CSVEGMTRREIDTDTQYF

V gene: TRBV7-9
clone size: few
J gene: TRBJ2-7
D gene: -
CDR3 DNA: TGTGCCAGCAGCTTAGCCCCGACTAGAGCCTACGAGCAGTACTTC
CDR3 protein: CASSLAPTRAYEQYF

V gene: TRBV20-1
clone size: many
J gene: TRBJ2-2
D gene: TRBD2
CDR3 DNA: TGCAGTGCTAGAGTGGCGGGAGTCAACACCGGGGAGCTGTTTTTT
CDR3 protein: CSARVAGVNTGELFF

V gene: TRBV5-5
clone size: many
J gene: TRBJ1-4
D gene: -
CDR3 DNA: TGTGCCAGCAGCCCAGTGAATGAAAAACTGTTTTTT
CDR3 protein: CASSPVNEKLFF